Listed below are T cell receptor beta chains from one sample, sequenced in a study of blood T cell repertoires in COVID-19. The method was immunoSEQ multiplex PCR; TCRdb's version includes in-frame clones alone and lacks a portion of them. Of 200,000 to 250,000 clones listed, about 86% were seen once; the top ten hold 10%. The sequenced sample consisted of peripheral blood. The receptors come from a woman aged 50 to 65 with COVID-19, enrolled during active disease. CDR3s leave out the opening cysteine and the closing phenylalanine or tryptophan.

CDR3,V
AWSVQANYGYT,TRBV30
ASSQDGGLPLYNEQF,TRBV14
ASRAGGHYEQY,TRBV12-3/TRBV12-4
ASSPRDSLYNEQF,TRBV19
ASSPGGQVYEQY,TRBV7-2
ASSLGVIYEQY,TRBV11-3
ASSRDRGNQPQH,TRBV11-2
ASSIGNSYYT,TRBV19
ASSLASTGGYEQY,TRBV11-3
ASSQEGGGAGETQY,TRBV3-1/TRBV3-2
ASSTGGPLQYQETQY,TRBV2
ASKGSYNEQF,TRBV2
ASSLFRGPGNEQF,TRBV3-1/TRBV3-2
ASSVVGARGDEQF,TRBV9
ASSYDRQSTDTQY,TRBV2
ASSQDTGTGGWGYT,TRBV4-3
AISTGTDTQY,TRBV10-3
ASSLLTGVGDGYT,TRBV5-4
ASSYSWGEGDTQY,TRBV6-5
ASSEAVGTGTERTEGYT,TRBV6-1
ASSSGQGQQY,TRBV13
ASSSSIGGGYT,TRBV2
ASSSFGVNTEAF,TRBV2
ASNAGGYNEQF,TRBV19
ASARLARNADTQY,TRBV6-5
ASRLGLRSGGAWVNEQF,TRBV12-2
ASSSDRWLDNQPQH,TRBV19
ASKLAGEYNEQF,TRBV2
ASRPAGLAEMGTGELF,TRBV7-6
ASSLVRTGEAF,TRBV5-1
ASSHTGWDEQF,TRBV28
ATRDSSWGEQF,TRBV2
ASSTLEGARSNQPQH,TRBV2
ASGLVQDRVLDTIY,TRBV12-5
ASSQDRGGNEQF,TRBV14